This T cell receptor beta chain was captured in a study of regulatory T cells in long-lasting Graves disease. Many counts were recorded for this clonotype. As for time point: newly diagnosed GD, antithyroid drugs for less than 3 months. PBMC RNA served as the TCR library source. The CDR3 runs to 13 residues. V was trimmed by 7 bases and J by 1 base, leaving 10 bases between them. Germline CDR1 is MNHNS and CDR2 is SASEGT. CDR3 regions were amplified by Arm-PCR using iRepertoire HTBI primers to build TCR beta libraries. TCRdb reprocessed the multiplex PCR reads with MiXCR, giving one entry per CDR3 protein. The table has about 420,000 distinct CDR3 sequences, less than 20% seen once; the top ten hold 23%. The same specimen was also included in a second study, on T cells in Graves' hyperthyroidism and ophthalmopathy. That source notes: The definition of stable Graves' hyperthyroidism was no ophthalmopathy progression within 18 months. From stable hyperthyroidism, ophthalmopathy was set apart by a 13 V-J model.

This chain joins TRBV6-1 and TRBJ1-1; D is possibly TRBD1 (6 bases). This receptor was obtained from a young woman with Graves disease. Sequenced here: peripheral blood mononuclear cells (PBMCs), sampled at new diagnosis, from a patient treated with antithyroid drugs. CDR3 in amino acids: CASNSQGNTEAFF. Here the CDR3 DNA reads TGTGCCAGCAACTCACAGGGGAACACTGAAGCTTTCTTT.